Given below is one T cell receptor beta chain in context. The antigen is not known. The data derive from a study of PD-1 blockade in classical Hodgkin lymphoma. Study-wide results and caveats: Complete responders showed a baseline diversity that resembled the diversity of newly diagnosed patients. The drivers behind the repertoire differences, possibly disease activity or prior therapy, remain undefined. When set against healthy donors, newly diagnosed patients were reported to show lower baseline TCR diversity.

All the patients suffered relapse after autologous stem cell transplantation, and brentuximab vedotin exposure differed. Patients reached a best response of complete response, partial response or progressive disease. The CDR3 has 13 amino acids. Per germline, CDR1 LGHNT and CDR2 FRNRAP. Deletions cut 7 bases from V and 5 bases from J, with 14 bases between. Sequencing was performed with immunoSEQ multiplex PCR; in TCRdb, only in-frame clones are kept and a portion is missing. The data hold around 13,000 clones, with roughly 86% observed a single time. Source: peripheral blood mononuclear cells (PBMCs), taken at baseline. This receptor was obtained from a human donor with classical Hodgkin lymphoma. The genes are TRBV12-5 and TRBJ1-2; D gene uncertain. The CDR3 sequence: CASAIGKTYGYTF. CDR3 nucleotides: TGTGCTAGTGCCATAGGGAAGACATATGGCTACACCTTC. Full variable domain (remainder filled in from reference TRBV12-5 and TRBJ1-2): DARVTQTPRHKVTEMGQEVTMRCQPILGHNTVFWYRQTMMQGLELLAYFRNRAPLDDSGMPKDRFSAEMPDATLATLKIQPSEPRDSAVYFCASAIGKTYGYTFGSGTRLTVV.